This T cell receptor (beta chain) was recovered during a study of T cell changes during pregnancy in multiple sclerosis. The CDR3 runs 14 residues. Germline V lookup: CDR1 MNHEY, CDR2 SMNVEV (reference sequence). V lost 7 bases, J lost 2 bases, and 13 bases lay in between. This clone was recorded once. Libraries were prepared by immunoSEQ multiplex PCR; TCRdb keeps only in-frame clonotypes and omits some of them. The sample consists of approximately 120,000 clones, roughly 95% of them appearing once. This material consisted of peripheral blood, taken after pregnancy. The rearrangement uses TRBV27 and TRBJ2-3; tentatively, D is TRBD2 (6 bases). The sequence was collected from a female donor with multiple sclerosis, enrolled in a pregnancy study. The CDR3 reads CASTSGLYTDTQYF. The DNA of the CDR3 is TGTGCCAGCACGTCGGGACTGTACACAGATACGCAGTATTTT.